This TCR beta chain was sequenced in a study of T cells after yellow fever vaccination. Study in general: Preparation of fractions with low cell numbers was performed using SMART-Seq v4 Ultra Low Input. Study-wide results and limits: Abundant bulk-population clonotypes could contaminate the FACS-sorted repertoires. Overall, a small share of clonotypes was seen in both CD4 and CD8 compartments.

This CDR3 spans 17 amino acids. V was pared by 1 base and J by 10 bases, with 7 bases of the junction left unmatched. Germline CDR1 is LGHNA and CDR2 is YSLEER. Template switching by 5'RACE produced TCR cDNA, adding a universal primer site and UMIs. One entry per CDR3 protein, called by TCRdb with MiXCR from the 5' RACE reads. The sample has 120,000 or so distinct CDR3 sequences; roughly 15% are singletons. Remarks on this clonotype: Its antigen remains unidentified.

This sample comprised CD8+ T cells sorted from PBMCs, obtained 5 days after the yellow fever booster vaccination. The J gene is TRBJ2-2, the V gene TRBV4-3; 15 bases match TRBD2. The clonotype originates from a man aged 18 to 30 who received the YFV17D yellow fever vaccine. CDR3 amino acids: CASSQGTSGGAWEELFF. CDR3 nucleotide sequence: TGCGCCAGCAGCCAAGGGACTAGCGGGGGGGCCTGGGAGGAGCTGTTTTTT.